This T cell receptor beta chain stems from a study of blood T cells in healthy people across ages. Germline loops: CDR1 LNHNV, CDR2 YYDKDF (reference sequence). The V gene lost 3 bases and the J gene lost 0 bases, with 9 bases spanning the gap. The CDR3 has 14 amino acids. Primers used in a second PCR of about 6 to 11 cycles were a sample-barcoded 5' primer and a J-beta primer mix. TCRdb itself ran the 5' RACE reads through MiXCR, one entry per CDR3 protein. The sample shows about 1 million distinct CDR3 sequences, 20% to 25% of them seen only once. Separately, the same data were catalogued under a study of T cells of mothers and their children. From that paper: Reverse transcription into cDNA received all extracted RNA, at approximately 1.5 ug per 15 ul. The authors detected no persistent microchimeric T cell clones.

Sequenced: blood. The rearrangement uses TRBV15 and TRBJ2-7; D call uncertain. The sequence was collected from a girl aged 2-10 years in good health. CDR3 amino acids: CATSSRSSSYEQYF. For the CDR3, the DNA is TGTGCCACCAGCAGTCGCTCAAGCTCCTACGAGCAGTACTTC.